This T cell receptor beta chain was identified during a study of blood T cell repertoires in COVID-19. As for the study in general: The cDNA or gDNA used as material had been derived from T cells, B-cell-depleted T cells, or PBMCs.

Germline V gene lookup returns CDR1 SGHRS and CDR2 YFSETQ. CDR3 size: 14 residues. Deletions cut 1 base from V and 1 base from J, with 8 bases between. Profiling relied on immunoSEQ multiplex PCR, and the TCRdb table lists in-frame clones only, not all of them. The table records around 170,000 clones, about 81% of them present only once. Material for sequencing was peripheral blood. This sequence originates from a woman of 80 years or more with COVID-19, enrolled during active disease. The chain employs TRBV5-1 and TRBJ1-1; D is perhaps TRBD1 (5 bases). This CDR3 reads CASSLQGWNTEAFF. The DNA for the CDR3 is TGCGCCAGCAGCTTGCAGGGCTGGAACACTGAAGCTTTCTTT.